This passage covers 15 T cell receptor beta chains from one sample sequenced in a study of CD8 T cells in ankylosing spondylitis. TCRdb itself ran the 5' RACE reads through MiXCR, one entry per CDR3 protein. The sample shows about 260,000 distinct CDR3 sequences, roughly a quarter of them seen only once. Input material: blood, either unsorted or a sorted T cell fraction (not recorded which). These receptors were collected from a male donor with ankylosing spondylitis or in good health (not recorded which).

Only a few counts were recorded for this clonotype. This sequence joins TRBV12-3 or TRBV12-4 and TRBJ2-1; D is uncertain. This CDR3 is 12 amino acids long. V lost 2 bases and J 8 bases, leaving 7 bases between the germline ends. The CDR3 nucleotides are TGTGCCAGCAGTTTATTGGGGTATGAGCAGTTCTTC. It encodes CASSLLGYEQFF.

The rearrangement uses TRBV12-3 or TRBV12-4 and TRBJ2-2; TRBD1 agrees at 9 bases. Trimming at V came to 6 bases and at J to 2 bases, leaving 4 bases not matched to a gene. The CDR3 spans 15 residues. DNA for the CDR3: TGTGCCAGCAGATGGGGACAGGGAAACACCGGGGAGCTGTTTTTT. This gives the protein CASRWGQGNTGELFF.

The chain combines TRBV5-1 with TRBJ2-3; D remains ambiguous. The germline V gene has CDR1 SGHRS and CDR2 YFSETQ. Trimming left V 0 bases short and J 3 bases short, with 14 bases between. The CDR3 has 16 amino acids. DNA of the CDR3: TGCGCCAGCAGCTTGGATGGTCAGTACCATACAGATACGCAGTATTTT. Protein: CASSLDGQYHTDTQYF.

This clonotype has more than one count but fewer than ten. J is TRBJ2-3 and V is TRBV2; weak D call: TRBD2 (6 bases). Germline V gives CDR1 SNHLY, CDR2 FYNNEI. The V gene lost 9 bases and the J gene lost 4 bases, with 11 bases spanning the gap. The CDR3 is made up of 12 amino acids. The CDR3 sequence is CASLASADTQYF. DNA for the CDR3: TGTGCCAGTCTAGCGTCGGCAGATACGCAGTATTTT.

This clonotype was picked up many times. CDR3 amino acids: CASSTGFQETQYF. CDR3 sequence (DNA): TGTGCCAGCAGTACAGGGTTCCAAGAGACCCAGTACTTC. The chain carries TRBV6-1 and TRBJ2-5; tentative D call: TRBD1 (6 bases). Germline CDR1 MNHNS, CDR2 SASEGT. Trimming stripped 5 bases from V and 1 base from J, with 8 bases between. The length of the CDR3 is 13 residues.

Ten or more counts support this clonotype. V and J are TRBV29-1 and TRBJ2-1; weak D call: TRBD2 (5 bases). Trimming removed 4 bases from V and 12 bases from J, with 13 bases in between. The CDR3 covers 11 residues. CDR1 and CDR2 from the germline V gene are SQVTM and ANQGSEA. The chain's CDR3 is CSVARTGLQFF. In DNA form, the CDR3 reads TGCAGCGTTGCGAGGACGGGGTTGCAGTTCTTC.

This clonotype has more than one count but fewer than ten. This rearrangement joins TRBV12-3 or TRBV12-4 to TRBJ2-3, with TRBD1 matching 8 bases. The junction had 7 bases not matched to a gene; V was cut back by 5 bases and J by 6 bases. This CDR3 is 14 amino acids long. The CDR3 coding sequence is TGTGCCAGCAGTACAGGACAGGGCGACGATACGCAGTATTTT. Protein sequence: CASSTGQGDDTQYF.

Regarding this clonotype: This may come from a read error, since a much larger clone is one base off. The chain couples TRBV4-2 to TRBJ2-1; 8 bases are shared with TRBD2. V trimming: 2 bases; J trimming: 6 bases; junction bases outside the gene matches: 3. The germline gives CDR1 LGHNA, CDR2 YNFKEQ. The CDR3 loop spans 14 amino acids. The CDR3: CASSQSGGSNEQFF. The CDR3 region has the DNA TGTGCCAGCAGCCAATCGGGGGGGTCCAATGAGCAGTTCTTC.

This clonotype was counted only a few times. The V call is TRBV4-2, the J call TRBJ1-1; 12 positions agree with TRBD1. After removal of 4 bases from V and 4 bases from J, the junction contained 13 bases not matched to a gene. The germline CDR1 and CDR2 sequences are LGHNA and YNFKEQ. The CDR3 is 18 residues long. The CDR3 here is CASSRDRDRGRRGTEAFF. CDR3 bases: TGTGCCAGCAGCCGCGACAGGGACAGGGGGCGGCGTGGCACTGAAGCTTTCTTT.

The chain combines TRBV6-1 with TRBJ2-4; 11 bases align to TRBD2. This CDR3 comprises 15 residues. The V and J ends lost 6 bases and 8 bases, in that order; junction bases with no gene match: 9. Germline CDR1 MNHNS, CDR2 SASEGT. CDR3 in amino acids: CASSVAGGRSYIQYF. In DNA form, the CDR3 reads TGTGCCAGCAGCGTAGCGGGGGGGCGTTCTTACATTCAGTACTTC.

Ten or more counts support this clonotype. This rearrangement joins TRBV20-1 to TRBJ2-1; D is possibly TRBD1 (6 bases). CDR1 DFQATT and CDR2 SNEGSKA come from the germline V gene (reference sequence). This CDR3 is built from 14 residues. Trimming pared 6 bases from V and 4 bases from J, leaving 16 bases between. CDR3 sequence reads: CSAVTGFTYNEQFF. The CDR3, as DNA: TGCAGTGCCGTTACAGGGTTCACGTACAATGAGCAGTTCTTC.

This clonotype was recorded many times. The chain recombines TRBV12-3 or TRBV12-4 with TRBJ1-4; D is perhaps TRBD1 (5 bases). The V end lost 5 bases, the J end lost 7 bases, and 23 bases lay between the germline ends. The CDR3 runs to 17 residues. CDR3 amino acids: CASSPGILVWGGEKLFF. CDR3 DNA sequence: TGTGCCAGCAGTCCCGGGATTTTAGTTTGGGGGGGTGAAAAACTGTTTTTT.

This clonotype occurred many times. CDR3 sequence reads: CASLSGTGELFF. As DNA, the CDR3 is TGTGCCAGCCTCAGTGGCACCGGGGAGCTGTTTTTT. The rearrangement links TRBV27 to TRBJ2-2; the D is unclear. The CDR3 extends over 12 amino acids. Germline V lookup: CDR1 MNHEY, CDR2 SMNVEV (reference sequence). Trimming removed 8 bases from V and 4 bases from J, with 8 bases in between.

This clonotype was seen a handful of times. CDR3 region: CASSPDWEQYF. Here the CDR3 DNA reads TGTGCCAGCAGCCCAGACTGGGAGCAGTACTTC. This chain uses TRBV12-3 or TRBV12-4 with TRBJ2-7; no definite D call. The V end was cut by 6 bases, the J end by 7 bases, with 10 bases between. This CDR3 region has 11 residues.

This clonotype was found many times. For the CDR3, the DNA is TGCAGTGCTCCAGGGACTAGTTTCCCTAACACCGGGGAGCTGTTTTTT. It specifies CSAPGTSFPNTGELFF. This rearrangement joins TRBV20-1 to TRBJ2-2; 8 bases align to TRBD2. The CDR3 length is 16 residues. Germline-derived CDR1 and CDR2 are DFQATT and SNEGSKA (reference sequence). The V gene end was trimmed by 5 bases and the J gene end by 2 bases; junction bases not matched to a gene: 10.